This TCR beta chain comes out of a study of blood T cells in healthy people across ages. In this sample, this clonotype turned up a few times. Antigen specificity is unknown. Study results and limitations: Unsorted PBMCs blocked a conclusive comparison of naive and antigen-experienced cells.

Together with a sample-barcoded 5' primer, a J-beta primer mix was included in a second PCR lasting 7 to 11 cycles. TCRdb re-derived calls from the 5' RACE reads in MiXCR, one entry per CDR3 protein. The table lists roughly 1.6 million distinct CDR3 sequences, approximately 32% of them singletons. About 10 milliliters of peripheral blood were drawn from each donor. This TCR derives from a woman in her twenties or thirties in good health. The sequenced material came from blood.

The CDR3 loop is CASSDQGVRSYEQYF. The CDR3 DNA reads as TGTGCCAGCAGTGATCAGGGGGTACGCTCCTACGAGCAGTACTTC. The V and J genes are TRBV25-1 and TRBJ2-7; 7 nucleotides align to TRBD1. In germline, CDR1 is MGHDK, CDR2 SYGVNS. Trimming cost V 3 bases and J 0 bases; bases outside gene matches: 5. The CDR3 runs to 15 residues.